The clone carrying this T cell receptor (beta chain) was seen more than once but under ten times. The antigen is unknown. This entry comes from a study of T-cell memory formation after mild COVID-19. Study-wide results and caveats: SARS-CoV-2 specificity was not confirmed for second-wave clones peaking on day 37.

TCRdb re-analysed the 5' RACE reads in MiXCR, keeping a single row per CDR3 protein. The sample holds a few hundred thousand distinct CDR3 sequences, nearly 25% seen once. CDR3 size: 17 residues. The germline CDR1 and CDR2 sequences are LGHNA and YNFKEQ. J lost 7 bases, V lost 0 bases, and 11 bases had no gene match. This TCR came from an adult woman who had mild COVID-19 (a few samples of this study predate the infection). Cell type and time point are not known. J is TRBJ2-1 and V is TRBV4-2, with 8 bases lining up with TRBD2. Sequencing was done on a sample of PBMCs or a T cell subset sorted from them (not recorded which). DNA for the CDR3: TGTGCCAGCAGCCAAGATTTTACGGGGGGGCCAGTGAATGAGCAGTTCTTC. This encodes CASSQDFTGGPVNEQFF.